The entry that follows covers one T cell receptor beta chain sequence. The data derive from a study of blood T cell repertoires in COVID-19. Study context: Italy, Spain and the United States were the sources of the convalescent and acute COVID-19 samples.

Authors' analysis steps: Nucleated cell counts were estimated from reference gene primer amplification. Sequencing was performed with immunoSEQ multiplex PCR; in TCRdb, only in-frame clones are kept and a portion is missing. The V and J calls and clone size come from that table; D and trimming were worked out from the DNA. The repertoire includes roughly 230,000 clones, approximately 81% of them detected once, and over 0.95% sits in the top ten. CDR1 is SGHAT and CDR2 is FQNNGV in the germline V gene. The CDR3 contains 14 residues. V lost 2 bases, J lost 0 bases, and 7 bases lay in between. This receptor was identified in a man aged 35-49 years with acute or convalescent COVID-19. The chain uses TRBV11-2 and TRBJ2-5; D is unclear. Source material: peripheral blood. The DNA for the CDR3 is TGTGCCAGCAGCTTAATAACTAACCAAGAGACCCAGTACTTC. This sequence encodes CASSLITNQETQYF.